The 30 T cell receptor beta chains reported below all come from one sample, sequenced in a study of blood T cell repertoires in COVID-19. Measured with immunoSEQ multiplex PCR; TCRdb has only the in-frame clones, and not every one. Among around 250,000 clones, 65% to 85% were seen once, and the ten largest hold roughly 8.6%. Material: peripheral blood. These receptors originate from a middle-aged man with active or convalescent COVID-19.

This clone has a single count. The rearrangement joins TRBV24-1 to TRBJ2-7, with 14 bases matching TRBD2. Germline V lookup: CDR1 KGHDR, CDR2 SFDVKD. J was trimmed by 2 bases and V by 4 bases; bases with no gene match: 6. The CDR3 is 17 residues long. CDR3 residues: CATSDGLAGGRPYEQYF. The CDR3 DNA follows: TGTGCCACCAGTGACGGACTAGCGGGAGGACGACCCTACGAGCAGTACTTC.

This chain uses TRBV19 with TRBJ1-1, with D possibly matching TRBD1 (6 bases). V was clipped by 4 bases and J by 5 bases, with 14 bases between them. This CDR3 is 14 amino acids long. Germline CDR1 and CDR2: LNHDA and SQIVND (reference sequence). The CDR3 DNA follows: TGTGCCAGTAGTACGTTACAGGGAGGGACTGAAGCTTTCTTT. This sequence encodes CASSTLQGGTEAFF.

This rearrangement joins TRBV7-3 to TRBJ2-2, with D perhaps matching TRBD1 (6 bases). Trimming cost V 0 bases and J 2 bases, with 13 bases left between them. This CDR3 is built from 17 residues. Looked up from germline, CDR1 is SGHTA and CDR2 is FQGTGA. The CDR3 region is CASSLTPPGHNTGELFF. The CDR3 coding sequence is TGTGCCAGCAGCTTAACGCCACCGGGACATAACACCGGGGAGCTGTTTTTT.

The chain employs TRBV10-3 and TRBJ2-7; a possible D gene is TRBD2 (6 bases). Germline V lookup: CDR1 ENHRY, CDR2 SYGVKD. This CDR3 region has 11 residues. The V end was cut by 10 bases, the J end by 4 bases, with 11 bases between. The CDR3 sequence is CATTEGYEQYF. The DNA for the CDR3 is TGTGCCACCACGGAGGGTTACGAGCAGTACTTC.

V gene TRBV5-8 combines with J gene TRBJ1-2; 12 bases map to TRBD1. The CDR3 sequence is 16 residues long. Germline loops: CDR1 SGHTS, CDR2 YDEGEE. The trim removed 4 bases at V and 2 bases at J, leaving 6 bases unmatched. This chain's CDR3 is CASSHRGTGGNYGYTF. In DNA form, the CDR3 reads TGTGCCAGCAGCCACCGTGGGACAGGGGGCAACTATGGCTACACCTTC.

The DNA of the CDR3 is TGTGCCACCAGTGATCGGACAGGGGGAGGCTACACCTTC. This encodes CATSDRTGGGYTF. The chain couples TRBV24-1 to TRBJ1-2; 10 nucleotides align to TRBD1. Per the germline V gene, CDR1 is KGHDR and CDR2 is SFDVKD. This CDR3 is 13 amino acids long. V lost 3 bases, J lost 8 bases, and 2 bases stayed unmatched.

This clone has more than one count but fewer than ten. This rearrangement joins TRBV9 to TRBJ1-3, with 10 bases identical to TRBD1. The CDR3 is made up of 13 amino acids. Germline V CDR1 and CDR2: SGDLS, YYNGEE. The J segment lost 8 bases and the V segment lost 3 bases, leaving 2 bases of the junction unmatched. The CDR3 DNA reads as TGTGCCAGCAGCGCGGACAGGGGGGACACCATATATTTT. This translates into CASSADRGDTIYF.

This clone was seen ten or more times. V and J are TRBV25-1 and TRBJ2-7, with 10 bases that match TRBD1. The CDR3 totals 16 residues. The V and J ends lost 4 bases and 2 bases, in that order; junction bases with no gene match: 8. Germline lookup yields CDR1 MGHDK and CDR2 SYGVNS. The CDR3 DNA reads TGTGCCAGCAGTGGGAACGGACAGGGGGAACCCTACGAGCAGTACTTC. Translated, it gives CASSGNGQGEPYEQYF.

This clone has just one count. The CDR3 sequence is CASSTSGHPNTEAFF. The CDR3 DNA reads as TGTGCCAGTAGTACCTCAGGACACCCGAACACTGAAGCTTTCTTT. This chain links TRBV19 with TRBJ1-1; TRBD1 is a possible D gene (5 bases). CDR1 and CDR2 (germline): LNHDA, SQIVND (reference sequence). V gave up 4 bases and J gave up 1 base, with 13 bases separating them. The length of the CDR3 is 15 residues.

V usage is TRBV7-8 and J usage is TRBJ2-3, with 8 bases fitting TRBD2. The CDR3 runs 15 residues. V lost 6 bases and J lost 4; bases outside the gene matches: 9. Germline lookup yields CDR1 SGHVS and CDR2 FQNEAQ. Here the CDR3 reads CASSGSGVSADTQYF. Written as DNA, the CDR3 is TGTGCCAGCAGTGGTAGCGGGGTGAGCGCAGATACGCAGTATTTT.

The J gene is TRBJ1-2, the V gene TRBV7-2; the match to TRBD1 covers 7 bases. In germline, CDR1 is SGHTA, CDR2 FQGNSA. The CDR3 is made up of 14 amino acids. V lost 4 bases, J lost 4 bases, and 6 bases stayed unmatched. CDR3 residues: CASSSGDRVYGYTF. In DNA form, the CDR3 reads TGTGCCAGCAGCTCGGGAGACAGGGTCTATGGCTACACCTTC.

V and J are TRBV30 and TRBJ1-1; 7 bases are shared with TRBD1. The germline V gene has CDR1 GTSNPN and CDR2 SVGIG (reference sequence). There are 9 residues in the CDR3. CDR3 sequence: CATGSQAFF. CDR3 in DNA: TGTGCGACAGGGTCTCAAGCTTTCTTT.

In this sample, this clone turned up a few times. The V gene is TRBV2, the J gene TRBJ2-3; 8 bases line up with TRBD2. Germline V gene lookup returns CDR1 SNHLY and CDR2 FYNNEI. This CDR3 has 18 amino acids. Trimming removed 8 bases from V and 0 bases from J; junction bases left unmatched: 16. The CDR3 coding sequence is TGTGCCAGCCGGTTCAGTCCCCTAGCGGGTCCTAGCACAGATACGCAGTATTTT. Translating gives CASRFSPLAGPSTDTQYF.

The chain uses TRBV4-1 and TRBJ1-5, with a weak D call TRBD1 (5 bases). Trimming stripped 0 bases from V and 4 bases from J, with 16 bases between. Germline CDR1 reads MGHRA; CDR2 reads YSYEKL. The CDR3 contains 17 residues. The CDR3: CASSQEPPGLLNQPQHF. CDR3 nucleotides: TGCGCCAGCAGCCAAGAGCCCCCGGGACTACTTAATCAGCCCCAGCATTTT.

The genes are TRBV27 and TRBJ1-2, with D possibly being TRBD1 (6 bases). The CDR3 is 12 amino acids. Germline CDR1 and CDR2: MNHEY and SMNVEV (reference sequence). Trimming shortened V by 5 bases and J by 4 bases, and 8 bases separated the two germline ends. CDR3 nucleotides: TGTGCCAGCAGTCCACAGGGCTATGGCTACACCTTC. Translation gives CASSPQGYGYTF.

Only one count was recorded for this clone. This sequence joins TRBV9 and TRBJ1-1, with D unresolved. The CDR3 has 14 amino acids. From germline, CDR1 is SGDLS and CDR2 YYNGEE. Deletions cut 3 bases from V and 5 bases from J, with 14 bases between. Here the CDR3 reads CASSASHSGTEAFF. The CDR3 DNA follows: TGTGCCAGCAGCGCCTCCCATTCGGGGACTGAAGCTTTCTTT.

J is TRBJ2-5 and V is TRBV7-2; a weak D match, TRBD2 (6 bases). Germline CDR1 is SGHTA and CDR2 is FQGNSA. Deletions cut 5 bases from V and 1 base from J, with 20 bases between. The CDR3 has 17 residues. The CDR3 protein is CASSTTLWTTPQETQYF. The CDR3 DNA reads TGTGCCAGCAGCACAACTCTCTGGACTACTCCCCAAGAGACCCAGTACTTC.

This chain links TRBV18 with TRBJ1-2; 8 bases agree with TRBD1. V shed 2 bases and J 7 bases; nucleotides not matched to a gene: 6. The CDR3 totals 14 residues. Germline V gene sequence: CDR1 KGHSH, CDR2 LQKENI. The CDR3 reads CASSPAPQGGGYTF. In DNA form, the CDR3 reads TGTGCCAGCTCACCAGCCCCACAGGGGGGTGGCTACACCTTC.

This clone was detected only once. The rearrangement uses TRBV19 and TRBJ2-1, with TRBD2 matching over 8 bases. Per germline, CDR1 LNHDA and CDR2 SQIVND (reference sequence). V lost 4 bases and J lost 11; bases outside the gene matches: 13. This CDR3 region has 15 residues. Here the CDR3 reads CASSTSGLGGGKQFF. CDR3 coding DNA: TGTGCCAGTAGTACCTCGGGTCTGGGCGGGGGGAAGCAGTTCTTC.

CDR3 region: CASRIQENTEAFF. CDR3 coding DNA: TGTGCCAGCAGAATACAGGAGAACACTGAAGCTTTCTTT. The chain has TRBV6-5 and TRBJ1-1; D is possibly TRBD1 (5 bases). Germline V lookup: CDR1 MNHEY, CDR2 SVGAGI. Trimming removed 6 bases from V and 1 base from J, with 9 bases in between. The CDR3 totals 13 residues.

This rearrangement joins TRBV7-2 to TRBJ1-5, with D tentatively TRBD1 (5 bases). CDR1 SGHTA and CDR2 FQGNSA come from the germline V gene. There are 14 residues in the CDR3. V lost 1 base and J lost 7, with 11 bases in between. DNA for the CDR3: TGTGCCAGCAGCTTAGTAGGGGCAGGACAGCCCCAGCATTTT. It translates to CASSLVGAGQPQHF.

The rearrangement uses TRBV24-1 and TRBJ2-1; TRBD2 agrees at 8 bases. Germline CDR1 is KGHDR and CDR2 is SFDVKD. V trimming: 3 bases; J trimming: 2 bases; junction bases outside the gene matches: 5. The CDR3 runs 16 residues. The CDR3 here is CATSDGSGSTYNEQFF. The CDR3 nucleotides are TGTGCCACCAGTGATGGCAGCGGGAGCACCTACAATGAGCAGTTCTTC.

The rearrangement links TRBV7-8 to TRBJ2-2, with a weak D call TRBD1 (5 bases). Germline-derived CDR1 and CDR2 are SGHVS and FQNEAQ. V lost 3 bases to trimming and J lost 0 bases, with 5 bases between them. This CDR3 comprises 14 residues. The CDR3 region is CASSLTANTGELFF. For the CDR3, the DNA is TGTGCCAGCAGCTTGACAGCGAACACCGGGGAGCTGTTTTTT.

This sequence joins TRBV27 and TRBJ2-2; D uncertain. The CDR3 has 13 amino acids. Trimming removed 6 bases at V and 3 bases at J, with 8 bases between. Germline V gene sequence: CDR1 MNHEY, CDR2 SMNVEV (reference sequence). CDR3 in amino acids: CASRKDYTGELFF. Written as DNA, the CDR3 is TGTGCCAGCAGAAAAGACTACACCGGGGAGCTGTTTTTT.

This clone is a singleton in its sample. The chain is built from TRBV30 and TRBJ2-2; D is possibly TRBD1 (5 bases). Per the germline V gene, CDR1 is GTSNPN and CDR2 is SVGIG (reference sequence). V dropped 3 bases and J dropped 6 bases, with 8 bases sitting between them. The CDR3 contains 12 residues. The CDR3 is CAWRQGAGELFF. The CDR3 region has the DNA TGTGCCTGGAGGCAGGGTGCCGGGGAGCTGTTTTTT.

This chain connects TRBV5-6 to TRBJ1-4; no definite D call. Germline loops: CDR1 SGHDT, CDR2 YYEEEE. Trimming cost V 3 bases and J 7 bases, with 10 bases left between them. The CDR3 is 13 amino acids. The CDR3 region has the DNA TGTGCCAGCAGCTGGGAACGGGGTGAAAAACTGTTTTTT. This codes for CASSWERGEKLFF.

This sequence joins TRBV5-1 and TRBJ2-3, with 7 nucleotides matching TRBD2. The CDR3 loop spans 15 amino acids. V trimming: 2 bases; J trimming: 4 bases; junction bases outside the gene matches: 7. CDR1 and CDR2 (germline): SGHRS, YFSETQ. The DNA for the CDR3 is TGCGCCAGCAGCTTCGGCGGGAGTCAAGCAGATACGCAGTATTTT. It specifies CASSFGGSQADTQYF.

This clone turned up a few times. The chain employs TRBV4-1 and TRBJ2-3, with TRBD2 identical over 11 bases. This CDR3 has 16 residues. V was clipped by 3 bases and J by 1 base; unmatched bases: 3. Per the germline V gene, CDR1 is MGHRA and CDR2 is YSYEKL. CDR3 protein: CASSHGTSGRTDTQYF. Here the CDR3 DNA reads TGCGCCAGCAGCCACGGGACTAGCGGCCGCACAGATACGCAGTATTTT.

The rearrangement uses TRBV5-1 and TRBJ2-1; 8 nucleotides align to TRBD2. This CDR3 has 19 amino acids. The V segment lost 2 bases and the J segment 4 bases; nucleotides outside the gene matches: 17. The germline CDR1 and CDR2 sequences are SGHRS and YFSETQ. CDR3 nucleotides: TGCGCCAGCAGCTTCCCCGGGGGAGCGGGGGCCCGGGGGTACAATGAGCAGTTCTTC. The encoded protein is CASSFPGGAGARGYNEQFF.

For the CDR3, the DNA is TGTGCCAGCAGCAAAGTAAGGACAGGTACTGGAAACACCATATATTTT. This translates into CASSKVRTGTGNTIYF. The chain uses TRBV21-1 and TRBJ1-3; the tabulated D call, TRBD1, remains unverified against the DNA. TRBV21-1 has pseudogene status. The CDR3 is 16 residues long.